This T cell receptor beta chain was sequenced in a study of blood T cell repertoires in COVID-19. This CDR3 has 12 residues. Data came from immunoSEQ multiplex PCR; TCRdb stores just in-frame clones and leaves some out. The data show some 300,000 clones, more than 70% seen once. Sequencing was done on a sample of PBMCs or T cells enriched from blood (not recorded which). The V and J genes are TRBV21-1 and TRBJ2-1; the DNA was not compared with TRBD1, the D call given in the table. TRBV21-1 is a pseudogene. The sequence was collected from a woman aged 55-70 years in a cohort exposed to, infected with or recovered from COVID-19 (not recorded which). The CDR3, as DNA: TGTGCCAGCAATTCCCCCCGGGACAGGCAGTTCTTC. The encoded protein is CASNSPRDRQFF.